This T cell receptor (beta chain) comes out of a study of blood T cell repertoires in COVID-19 (dated by TCRdb to 2020 to 2022). Context from the whole study: Collaborator samples came from the United States, Italy and Spain and covered acute and convalescent phases of COVID-19. A freely available public database, intended as a resource for researchers studying the immune response to SARS-CoV-2, is where the repertoires were released. The sample metadata nearly always contained a de-identified subject ID, COVID-19 status, age in years and sex. Subjects who had been exposed to COVID-19, were actively infected with it, or had recovered from it provided the deeply sampled blood TCRbeta repertoires that made up the dataset. The prospective study material was composed of cDNA or gDNA derived from T cells, B-cell-depleted T cells, or PBMCs. Where HLA class I and class II types were available, the types were taken from metadata supplied by the sample provider, not from assay-based typing. Samples came from the ongoing ImmuneRACE study (first 160 participants) plus 1,254 subjects from 6 global collaborators. Broad study findings and their caveats: How much clinical and demographic metadata was included differed by source and by participant, and the metadata was provided uncurated.

Points on this clone: Its binding antigen is unknown. Nothing much larger sits one base from this clone, and base qualities are not available.

Enrolling through a virtual design, the prospective study's participants ranged in age from roughly 18 to 95 years and lived across 24 United States geographic areas. In the prospective study, cohorts were assigned on the basis of participant-reported clinical history obtained from a screening survey and a study questionnaire. In the prospective study, mobile phlebotomists collected whole blood, serum and a nasopharyngeal or oropharyngeal swab from each participant. Prospective study participants could optionally give additional blood draws and questionnaires over an approximately 2-month period. Before DNA extraction, prospective study blood samples were shipped either frozen or at room temperature. TCRbeta CDR3 regions were amplified from genomic DNA using the immunoSEQ Assay, a bias-controlled multiplex PCR. In the original analysis: Nucleated cell counts per sample were estimated from amplification of reference gene primers within the assay. To quantify the absolute abundance of each unique TCRbeta CDR3 rearrangement, sequence reads were collapsed and filtered. Productive Simpson clonality was computed per sample as the square root of Simpson's diversity index over productive rearrangements. Here the immuneACCESS table is served through TCRdb, limited to in-frame sequences with V and J called. Missing clones are a known gap in these copies; in checked studies unresolved V genes cover under half, and the rest lacks a known reason. V, J and clone size reflect that table, while D and trimming were determined from the DNA. In this sample the table shows roughly 220,000 clones, almost 90% of which occur a single time. The top ten clones comprise 14% to 15% of the sample.

The sample was PBMCs or T cells enriched from blood (not recorded which). The TCR originated in a woman between 45 and 65 years old with acute COVID-19.

CDR3 protein: CASSPQTSYQPQHF. The sequenced DNA: TGTGCCAGCAGCCCCCAAACATCGTATCAGCCCCAGCATTTT. The chain links TRBV3-1 (or the pseudogene TRBV3-2) with TRBJ1-5; no D gene is confidently identified. The junction shows trimming of 4 bases on V and 5 bases on J, plus 12 bases between the germline ends. The CDR3 goes from the cysteine to the phenylalanine over 14 residues. Of the read, only the CDR3 DNA is kept; its 42 bases are in frame from base 1. CDR1 and CDR2 are read off the germline V gene (reference sequence) as LGHDT and YNNKEL.